The next 10 T cell receptor beta chains were all read from a single sample in a study of blood T cell repertoires in COVID-19. This table comes from immunoSEQ multiplex PCR, and its TCRdb copy is limited to in-frame clones, with some not included. The sample contains around 100,000 clones, around 91% of which appear only once. Material for sequencing was peripheral blood. The receptors stem from a woman of 80 years or more with acute or convalescent COVID-19.

This clone was counted ten times or more. The chain is built from TRBV19 and TRBJ2-1, with a possible D match to TRBD2 (6 bases). The length of the CDR3 is 13 residues. Trimming shortened V by 3 bases and J by 8 bases, and 11 bases separated the two germline ends. Per the germline V gene, CDR1 is LNHDA and CDR2 is SQIVND (reference sequence). The CDR3 bases are TGTGCCAGTAGTATTCTGGGAGGTTATGAGCAGTTCTTC. Translating gives CASSILGGYEQFF.

This chain links TRBV18 with TRBJ2-7; possible D gene TRBD1, 5 bases. V was clipped by 3 bases and J by 2 bases, with 14 bases between them. The CDR3 length is 15 residues. The germline V gene encodes CDR1 KGHSH and CDR2 LQKENI. CDR3 in DNA: TGTGCCAGCTCACCCCTAACAAGGGGCCCCTACGAGCAGTACTTC. Protein sequence: CASSPLTRGPYEQYF.

This chain uses TRBV7-9 with TRBJ1-2; 9 bases fit TRBD1. Germline values: CDR1 SEHNR, CDR2 FQNEAQ (reference sequence). The trim removed 4 bases at V and 4 bases at J, leaving 7 bases unmatched. The CDR3 spans 15 residues. The CDR3 loop is CASSYLRDRAYGYTF. DNA of the CDR3: TGTGCCAGCAGCTACTTGCGGGACAGGGCCTATGGCTACACCTTC.

This chain links TRBV4-1 with TRBJ2-2; TRBD1 aligns across 7 bases. The J segment lost 6 bases and the V segment lost 3 bases, leaving 1 base of the junction unmatched. CDR1 and CDR2 (germline): MGHRA, YSYEKL. The CDR3 spans 13 residues. The CDR3: CASSHTGAGELFF. The CDR3 coding sequence is TGCGCCAGCAGCCACACAGGGGCCGGGGAGCTGTTTTTT.

Details on this clone: Within the sample, other DNA sequences also encode this same CDR3. The CDR3 here is CASSLDRVNTEAFF. CDR3 in DNA: TGTGCCAGCAGTTTAGACAGAGTGAACACTGAAGCTTTCTTT. The chain is built from TRBV27 and TRBJ1-1, with D tentatively TRBD1 (5 bases). Deletions cut 2 bases from V and 0 bases from J, with 7 bases between. The CDR3 covers 14 residues. Germline-derived CDR1 and CDR2 are MNHEY and SMNVEV (reference sequence).

This chain connects TRBV27 to TRBJ2-1; 8 bases align to TRBD2. Unmatched junction bases numbered 9, after V lost 7 bases and J lost 7 bases. Germline-derived CDR1 and CDR2 are MNHEY and SMNVEV (reference sequence). The CDR3 contains 14 residues. CDR3 loop: CASKEAGVTNEQFF. The CDR3 region has the DNA TGTGCCAGCAAGGAAGCGGGGGTGACAAATGAGCAGTTCTTC.

The gene calls are TRBV4-1 and TRBJ2-3, with TRBD2 matching 9 bases. J lost 5 bases, V lost 0 bases, and 15 bases had no gene match. CDR1 is MGHRA, CDR2 YSYEKL, per germline. The CDR3 sequence is 19 residues long. CDR3 amino acids: CASSQDGPSWRGGVDTQYF. DNA of the CDR3: TGCGCCAGCAGCCAAGATGGGCCCTCGTGGCGGGGGGGCGTAGATACGCAGTATTTT.

This chain links TRBV7-6 with TRBJ2-7, with 9 bases lining up with TRBD1. The V and J ends lost 5 bases and 2 bases, in that order; junction bases with no gene match: 7. The CDR3 extends over 15 amino acids. Germline assignment: CDR1 SGHVS and CDR2 FNYEAQ. CDR3 amino acids: CASSGAGTGPYEQYF. In DNA, the CDR3 is TGTGCCAGCAGCGGGGCCGGGACAGGGCCCTACGAGCAGTACTTC.

The chain couples TRBV29-1 to TRBJ2-3, with D hard to call. CDR1 is SQVTM, CDR2 ANQGSEA, per germline. The CDR3 totals 13 residues. Trimming stripped 4 bases from V and 2 bases from J, with 10 bases between. CDR3 region: CSVAALFTDTQYF. The CDR3 nucleotides are TGCAGCGTTGCAGCGCTTTTCACAGATACGCAGTATTTT.

The chain carries TRBV24-1 and TRBJ1-2, with 9 bases lining up with TRBD1. The ends lost 4 bases at V and 8 bases at J; junction bases unmatched: 7. This CDR3 is built from 14 residues. Looked up from germline, CDR1 is KGHDR and CDR2 is SFDVKD. CDR3 coding DNA: TGTGCCACCAGTGACCCCCCCGGGACAGGGGGCTACACCTTC. As protein: CATSDPPGTGGYTF.